This TCR beta chain was sequenced for a study of cytomegalovirus exposure and HLA in healthy donors. Across the whole study: Caucasian-associated ancestry cluster membership applied to 75% to 85% of approximately 420 genotyped donors.

Worth noting for this clone: A read error may account for a junction end that differs from germline.

The CDR3 consists of 12 residues. Germline-derived CDR1 and CDR2 are MGHRA and YSYEKL. The PCR had 60 Vbeta and 13 Jbeta primers. Clones were read by immunoSEQ multiplex PCR, and TCRdb kept only the in-frame ones, dropping some. The table includes fewer than 80,000 clones, roughly four fifths detected once. This TCR was sampled from an older woman in good health and CMV-seropositive. Sequencing input: PBMCs. V usage is TRBV4-1 and J usage is TRBJ1-2; D uncertain. The CDR3 region is CASSQVNYGYTF. As DNA, the CDR3 is TGCGCCAGCAGCCAAGTTAACTATGGCTACACATTC.